The present entry profiles one T cell receptor (beta chain) with its context. Its antigen is still unknown. These data originate in a study of T cell responses to AZD1222 COVID-19 vaccine. Overall study results and limits: The sample set comprised mostly white British donors with more females, and clonal diversity was possibly underestimated.

This table comes from immunoSEQ multiplex PCR, and its TCRdb copy is limited to in-frame clones, with some not included. The data hold about 140,000 clones, with 92% observed a single time. Recipients boosted at about 4 weeks or about 12 weeks are pooled. CDR1 and CDR2 from the germline V gene are SGHNT and YYREEE (reference sequence). Deletions cut 4 bases from V and 2 bases from J, with 13 bases between. This CDR3 comprises 14 residues. This clonotype was obtained from an adult who received the AZD1222 COVID-19 vaccine. The specimen comprised peripheral blood, sampled 28 days after the second AZD1222 dose. The chain carries TRBV5-4 and TRBJ2-7; tentatively, D is TRBD1 (8 bases). The CDR3 DNA sequence: TGTGCCAGCAGCGGGGGGGACAGGACCTACGAGCAGTACTTC. Its translation is CASSGGDRTYEQYF.